This TCR beta chain was observed in a study of human T cells and chemical hapten exposure. Study findings and constraints: In comparison with controls, expanded TCRs gave rise to a significantly larger number of large CDR3 similarity clusters.

A note on this clonotype: Its antigen is as yet unknown.

This CDR3 is built from 16 residues. V lost 4 bases and J 3 bases, leaving 18 bases between the germline ends. Germline V lookup: CDR1 SGHRS, CDR2 YFSETQ. Documented time point: patch test 1, 2 weeks after DPC sensitization. Described treatment: therapeutic diphenylcyclopropenone sensitization with weekly scalp DPC. The drawing of blood occurred before each patch test was applied. Attachment of unique molecular identifiers to individual cDNA molecules was performed in the library. TCRdb re-called the RACE reads through MiXCR, storing one row per CDR3 protein. The table records 300,000 to 450,000 distinct CDR3 sequences, around 5% of them present only once.

The source is a woman in her fifties or sixties with alopecia areata. Some clones in this sample may be carry-over from other donors' samples. V is TRBV5-1 and J is TRBJ2-3, with D perhaps TRBD2 (6 bases). This sample comprised whole blood, obtained in connection with sensitization to the hapten diphenylcyclopropenone (DPC). CDR3 nucleotides: TGCGCCAGCAGCCTCTCAGCCGTAGCGGTGACAGATACGCAGTATTTT. It specifies CASSLSAVAVTDTQYF.